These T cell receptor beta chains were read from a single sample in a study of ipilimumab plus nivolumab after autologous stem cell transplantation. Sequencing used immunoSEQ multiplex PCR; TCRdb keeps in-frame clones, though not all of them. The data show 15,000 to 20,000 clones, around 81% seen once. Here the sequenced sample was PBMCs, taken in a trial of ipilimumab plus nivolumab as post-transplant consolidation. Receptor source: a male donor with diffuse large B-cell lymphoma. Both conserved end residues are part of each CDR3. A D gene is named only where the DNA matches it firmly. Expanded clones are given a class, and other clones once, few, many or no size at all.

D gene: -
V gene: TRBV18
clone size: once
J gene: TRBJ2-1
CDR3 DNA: TGTGCCAGCTCACCGGACCTTTCTAGAAACTCCTACAATGAGCAGTTCTTC
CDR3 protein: CASSPDLSRNSYNEQFF

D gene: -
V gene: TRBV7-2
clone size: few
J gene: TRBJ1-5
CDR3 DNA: TGTGCCAGCAGCTTGACAGGCACCGCAAGCAATCAGCCCCAGCATTTT
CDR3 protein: CASSLTGTASNQPQHF

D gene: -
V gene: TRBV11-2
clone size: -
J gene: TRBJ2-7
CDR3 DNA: TGTGCCAGCAGACTGGGGTTCAGCTCCTACGAGCAGTACTTC
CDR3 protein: CASRLGFSSYEQYF

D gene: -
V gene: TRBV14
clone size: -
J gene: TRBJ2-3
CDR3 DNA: TGTGCCAGCAGCCCAAACAGGGTTGCCACAGATACGCAGTATTTT
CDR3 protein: CASSPNRVATDTQYF

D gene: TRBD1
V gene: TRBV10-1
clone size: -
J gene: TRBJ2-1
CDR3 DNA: TGCGCCGGACTTCCGGACAGGGGAAAGCAGTTCTTC
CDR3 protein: CAGLPDRGKQFF

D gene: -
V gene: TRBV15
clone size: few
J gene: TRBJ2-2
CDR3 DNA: TGTGCCACCAGTACTGAACCAGGTACCGGGGAGCTGTTTTTT
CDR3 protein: CATSTEPGTGELFF

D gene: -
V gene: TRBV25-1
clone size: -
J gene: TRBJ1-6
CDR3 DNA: TGTGCCAGCGATTCTGGACTGTTTAATTCACCCCTCCACTTT
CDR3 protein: CASDSGLFNSPLHF

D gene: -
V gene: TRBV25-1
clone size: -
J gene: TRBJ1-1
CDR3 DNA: TGTGCCAGCAGCCCGGGACTGCGGAACAAGAACACTGAAGCTTTCTTT
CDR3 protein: CASSPGLRNKNTEAFF

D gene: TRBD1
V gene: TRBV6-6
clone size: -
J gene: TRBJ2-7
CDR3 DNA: TGTGCCAGCAGTTTGGGACAGGGGGCGTACGAGCAGTACTTC
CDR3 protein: CASSLGQGAYEQYF

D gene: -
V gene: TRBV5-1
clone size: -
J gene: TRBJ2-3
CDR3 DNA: TGCGCCAGCAGCTTGAGCGAGGGGGTGGGAGATACGCAGTATTTT
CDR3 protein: CASSLSEGVGDTQYF

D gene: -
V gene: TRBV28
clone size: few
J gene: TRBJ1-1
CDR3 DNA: TGTGCCAGCAGTTTCCTGCCGCCGTTGAGGGTGCAGAACACTGAAGCTTTCTTT
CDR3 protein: CASSFLPPLRVQNTEAFF

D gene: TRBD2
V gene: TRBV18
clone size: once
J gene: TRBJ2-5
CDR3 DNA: TGTGCCAGCTCACCACGACTAGCGGACCAAGAGACCCAGTACTTC
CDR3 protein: CASSPRLADQETQYF

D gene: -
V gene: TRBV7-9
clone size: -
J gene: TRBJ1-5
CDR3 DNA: TGTGCCAGCAGCTTAGGTGTGTTGCAGCCCCAGCATTTT
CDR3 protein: CASSLGVLQPQHF

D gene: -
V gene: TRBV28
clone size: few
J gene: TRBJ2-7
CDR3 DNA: TGTGCCAGCAGTCCCTCGACACCTTCCTACGAGCAGTACTTC
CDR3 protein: CASSPSTPSYEQYF

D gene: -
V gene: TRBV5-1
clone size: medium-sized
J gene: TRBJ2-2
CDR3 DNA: TGCGCCAGCAGCTGGGGACTGATCACCGGGGAGCTGTTTTTT
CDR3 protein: CASSWGLITGELFF

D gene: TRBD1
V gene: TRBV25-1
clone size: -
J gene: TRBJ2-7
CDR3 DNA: TGTGCCAGCAGACCGGGACAGTCAGGAGGCTCCTACGAGCAGTACTTC
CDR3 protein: CASRPGQSGGSYEQYF

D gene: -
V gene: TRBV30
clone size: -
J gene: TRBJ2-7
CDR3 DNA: TGTGCCTGGAGACAGTCCCACACCTCCTACGAGCAGTACTTC
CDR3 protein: CAWRQSHTSYEQYF

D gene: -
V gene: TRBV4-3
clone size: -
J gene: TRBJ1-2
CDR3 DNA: TGCGCCAGCAGCCAAGATTGGGGGGTTTTTGGCTACACCTTC
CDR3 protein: CASSQDWGVFGYTF